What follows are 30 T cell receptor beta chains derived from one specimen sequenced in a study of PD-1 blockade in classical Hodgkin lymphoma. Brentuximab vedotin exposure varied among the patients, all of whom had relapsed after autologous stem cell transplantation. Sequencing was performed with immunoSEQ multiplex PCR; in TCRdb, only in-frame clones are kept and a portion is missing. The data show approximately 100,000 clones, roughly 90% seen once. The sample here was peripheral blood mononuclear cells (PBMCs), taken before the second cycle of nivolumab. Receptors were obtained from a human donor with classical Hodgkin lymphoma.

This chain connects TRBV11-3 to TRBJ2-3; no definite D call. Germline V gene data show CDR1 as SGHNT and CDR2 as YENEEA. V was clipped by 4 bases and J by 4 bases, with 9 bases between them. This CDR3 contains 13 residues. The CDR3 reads CASSSRRADTQYF. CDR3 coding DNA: TGTGCCAGCAGCTCCCGCCGGGCAGATACGCAGTATTTT.

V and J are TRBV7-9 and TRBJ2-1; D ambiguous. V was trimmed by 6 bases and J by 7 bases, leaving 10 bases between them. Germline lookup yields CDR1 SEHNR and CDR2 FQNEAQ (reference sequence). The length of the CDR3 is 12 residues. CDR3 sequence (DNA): TGTGCCAGCAGACACGACACGAATGAGCAGTTCTTC. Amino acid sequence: CASRHDTNEQFF.

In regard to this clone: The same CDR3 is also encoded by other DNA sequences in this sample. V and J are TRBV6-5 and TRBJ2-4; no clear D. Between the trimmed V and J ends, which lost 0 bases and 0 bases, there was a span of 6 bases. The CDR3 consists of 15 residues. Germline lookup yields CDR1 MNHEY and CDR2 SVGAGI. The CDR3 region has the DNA TGTGCCAGCAGTTACTCGGTCTTAGCCAAAAACATTCAGTACTTC. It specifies CASSYSVLAKNIQYF.

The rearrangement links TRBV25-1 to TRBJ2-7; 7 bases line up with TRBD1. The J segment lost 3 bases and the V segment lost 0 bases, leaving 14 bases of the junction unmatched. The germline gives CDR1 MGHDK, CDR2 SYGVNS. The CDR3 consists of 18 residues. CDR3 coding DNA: TGTGCCAGCAGTGAATACAACACCATTACAGGGGTCAGCTACGAGCAGTACTTC. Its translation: CASSEYNTITGVSYEQYF.

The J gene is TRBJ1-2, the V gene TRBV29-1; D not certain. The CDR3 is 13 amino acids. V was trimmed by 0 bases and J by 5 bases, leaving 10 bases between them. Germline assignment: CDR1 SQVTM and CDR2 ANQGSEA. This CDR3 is CSVEDKGEYGYTF. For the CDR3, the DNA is TGCAGCGTTGAAGATAAGGGAGAGTATGGCTACACCTTC. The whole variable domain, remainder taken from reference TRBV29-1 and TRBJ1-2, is SAVISQKPSRDICQRGTSLTIQCQVDSQVTMMFWYRQQPGQSLTLIATANQGSEATYESGFVIDKFPISRPNLTFSTLTVSNMSPEDSSIYLCSVEDKGEYGYTFGSGTRLTVV.

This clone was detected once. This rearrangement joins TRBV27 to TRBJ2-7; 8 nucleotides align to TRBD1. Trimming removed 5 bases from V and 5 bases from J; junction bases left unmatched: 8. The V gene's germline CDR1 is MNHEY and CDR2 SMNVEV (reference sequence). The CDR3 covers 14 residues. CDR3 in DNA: TGTGCCAGCAGTCCCCAGACAGGGGCGCACGAGCAGTACTTC. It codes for CASSPQTGAHEQYF.

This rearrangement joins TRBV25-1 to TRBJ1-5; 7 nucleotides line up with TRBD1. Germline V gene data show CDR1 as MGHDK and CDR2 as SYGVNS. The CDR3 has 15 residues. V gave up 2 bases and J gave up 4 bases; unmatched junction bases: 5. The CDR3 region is CASSEQGVVNQPQHF. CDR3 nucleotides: TGTGCCAGCAGTGAACAGGGGGTTGTAAATCAGCCCCAGCATTTT.

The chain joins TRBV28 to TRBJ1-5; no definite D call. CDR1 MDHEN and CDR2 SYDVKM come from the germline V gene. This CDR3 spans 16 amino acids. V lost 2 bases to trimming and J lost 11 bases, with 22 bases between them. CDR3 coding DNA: TGTGCCAGCAGTTTACCTCCCTCGATTACAGACCAAGCCCAGCATTTT. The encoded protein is CASSLPPSITDQAQHF.

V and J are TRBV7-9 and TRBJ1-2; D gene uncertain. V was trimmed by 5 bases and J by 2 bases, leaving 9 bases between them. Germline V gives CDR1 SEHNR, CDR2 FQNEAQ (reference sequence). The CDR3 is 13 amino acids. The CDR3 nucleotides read TGTGCCAGCAGCCCCTCAGGAAACTATGGCTACACCTTC. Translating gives CASSPSGNYGYTF.

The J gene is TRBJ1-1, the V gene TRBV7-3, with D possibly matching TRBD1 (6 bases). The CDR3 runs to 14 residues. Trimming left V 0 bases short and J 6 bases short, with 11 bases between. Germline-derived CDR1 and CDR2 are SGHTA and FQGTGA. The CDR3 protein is CASSLTGGTPEAFF. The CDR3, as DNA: TGTGCCAGCAGCTTAACTGGGGGCACCCCTGAAGCTTTCTTT.

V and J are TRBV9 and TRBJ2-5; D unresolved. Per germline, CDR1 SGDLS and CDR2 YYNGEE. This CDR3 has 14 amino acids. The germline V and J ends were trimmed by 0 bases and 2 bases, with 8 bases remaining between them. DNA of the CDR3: TGTGCCAGCAGCGTAGATGGGTCTCAAGAGACCCAGTACTTC. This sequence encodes CASSVDGSQETQYF.

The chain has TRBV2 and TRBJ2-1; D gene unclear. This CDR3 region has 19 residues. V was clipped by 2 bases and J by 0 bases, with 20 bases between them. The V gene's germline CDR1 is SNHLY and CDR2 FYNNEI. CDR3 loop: CASSESPRRVPSSYNEQFF. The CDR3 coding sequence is TGTGCCAGCAGTGAAAGCCCCCGTCGAGTCCCAAGCTCCTACAATGAGCAGTTCTTC.

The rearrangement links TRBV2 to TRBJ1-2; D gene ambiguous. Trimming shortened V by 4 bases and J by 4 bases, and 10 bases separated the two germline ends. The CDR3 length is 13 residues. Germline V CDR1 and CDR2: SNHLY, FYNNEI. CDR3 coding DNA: TGTGCCAGCAGTGTAGGGCAGACCTATGGCTACACCTTC. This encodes CASSVGQTYGYTF.

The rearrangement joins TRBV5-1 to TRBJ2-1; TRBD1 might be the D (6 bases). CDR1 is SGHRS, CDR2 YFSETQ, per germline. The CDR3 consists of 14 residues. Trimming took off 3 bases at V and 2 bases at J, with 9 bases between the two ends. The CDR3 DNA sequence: TGCGCCAGCAGCTCACAGGGAACCTACAATGAGCAGTTCTTC. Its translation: CASSSQGTYNEQFF.

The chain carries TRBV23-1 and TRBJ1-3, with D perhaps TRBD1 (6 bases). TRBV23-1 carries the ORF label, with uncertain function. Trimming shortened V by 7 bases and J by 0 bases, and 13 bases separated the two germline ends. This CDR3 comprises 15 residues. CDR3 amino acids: CASTRQVNSGNTIYF. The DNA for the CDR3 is TGCGCCAGCACCCGACAGGTTAACTCTGGAAACACCATATATTTT.

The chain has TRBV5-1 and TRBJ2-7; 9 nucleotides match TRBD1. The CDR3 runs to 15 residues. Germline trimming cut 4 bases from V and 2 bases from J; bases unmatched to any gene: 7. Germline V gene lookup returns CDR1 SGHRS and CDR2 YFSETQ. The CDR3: CASSIGQGRPYEQYF. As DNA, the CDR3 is TGCGCCAGCAGCATCGGACAGGGGCGACCCTACGAGCAGTACTTC.

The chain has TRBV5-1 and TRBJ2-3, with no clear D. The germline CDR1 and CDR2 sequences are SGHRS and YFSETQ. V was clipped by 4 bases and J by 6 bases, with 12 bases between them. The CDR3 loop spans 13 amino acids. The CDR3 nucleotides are TGCGCCAGCAGCCAAATCCTGTCGGATACGCAGTATTTT. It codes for CASSQILSDTQYF.

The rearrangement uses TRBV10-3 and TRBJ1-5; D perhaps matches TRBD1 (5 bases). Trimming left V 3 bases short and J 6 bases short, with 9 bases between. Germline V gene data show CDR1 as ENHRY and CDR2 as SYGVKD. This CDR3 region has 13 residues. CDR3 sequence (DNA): TGTGCCATCAGTGACAGGGCAACTCAGCCCCAGCATTTT. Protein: CAISDRATQPQHF.

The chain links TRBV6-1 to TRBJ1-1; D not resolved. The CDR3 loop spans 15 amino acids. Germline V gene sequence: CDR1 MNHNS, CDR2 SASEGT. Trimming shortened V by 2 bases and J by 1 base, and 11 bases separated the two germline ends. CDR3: CASSEFPWENTEAFF. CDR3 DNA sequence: TGTGCCAGCAGTGAATTCCCTTGGGAGAACACTGAAGCTTTCTTT.

CDR3 bases: TGTGCCAGCAGCTTAGCAATCGAAGGGGGGGAGCTGTTTTTT. It is translated as CASSLAIEGGELFF. The V call is TRBV7-6, the J call TRBJ2-2; D remains ambiguous. Trimming stripped 0 bases from V and 8 bases from J, with 10 bases between. From germline, CDR1 is SGHVS and CDR2 FNYEAQ. There are 14 residues in the CDR3.

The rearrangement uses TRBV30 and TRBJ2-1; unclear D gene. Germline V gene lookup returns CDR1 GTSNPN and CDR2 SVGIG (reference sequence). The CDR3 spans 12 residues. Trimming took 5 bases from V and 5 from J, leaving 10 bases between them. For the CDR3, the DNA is TGTGCCTGGGGATTACCAAACAATGAGCAGTTCTTC. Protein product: CAWGLPNNEQFF. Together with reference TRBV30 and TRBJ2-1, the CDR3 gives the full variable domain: SQTIHQWPATLVQPVGSPLSLECTVEGTSNPNLYWYRQAAGRGLQLLFYSVGIGQISSEVPQNLSASRPQDRQFILSSKKLLLSDSGFYLCAWGLPNNEQFFGPGTRLTVL.

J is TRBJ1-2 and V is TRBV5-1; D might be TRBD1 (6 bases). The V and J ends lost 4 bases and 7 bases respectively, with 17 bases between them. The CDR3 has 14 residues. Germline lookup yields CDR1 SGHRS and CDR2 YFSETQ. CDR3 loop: CASSVNRDSSGYTF. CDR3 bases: TGCGCCAGCAGCGTAAACAGGGACTCATCTGGCTACACCTTC.

Here the CDR3 DNA reads TGTGCCAGCAGCTTGGCGACAGGGGGCGATAATGAAAAACTGTTTTTT. It translates to CASSLATGGDNEKLFF. This chain links TRBV7-9 with TRBJ1-4, with 10 nucleotides matching TRBD1. The CDR3 runs 16 residues. After removal of 3 bases from V and 4 bases from J, the junction contained 5 bases not matched to a gene. Germline V gives CDR1 SEHNR, CDR2 FQNEAQ (reference sequence). The full variable domain, rest sourced from reference TRBV7-9 and TRBJ1-4, is DTGVSQNPRHKITKRGQNVTFRCDPISEHNRLYWYRQTLGQGPEFLTYFQNEAQLEKSRLLSDRFSAERPKGSFSTLEIQRTEQGDSAMYLCASSLATGGDNEKLFFGSGTQLSVL.

The CDR3 nucleotides read TGTGCCAGTAGTCCCCGACTTTTCCGCACAGATACGCAGTATTTT. As protein: CASSPRLFRTDTQYF. The chain couples TRBV19 to TRBJ2-3; D call uncertain. V lost 5 bases and J 1 base, leaving 13 bases between the germline ends. Germline CDR1 and CDR2: LNHDA and SQIVND (reference sequence). The length of the CDR3 is 15 residues. The full variable domain, with the rest looked up from reference TRBV19 and TRBJ2-3, is DGGITQSPKYLFRKEGQNVTLSCEQNLNHDAMYWYRQDPGQGLRLIYYSQIVNDFQKGDIAEGYSVSREKKESFPLTVTSAQKNPTAFYLCASSPRLFRTDTQYFGPGTRLTVL.

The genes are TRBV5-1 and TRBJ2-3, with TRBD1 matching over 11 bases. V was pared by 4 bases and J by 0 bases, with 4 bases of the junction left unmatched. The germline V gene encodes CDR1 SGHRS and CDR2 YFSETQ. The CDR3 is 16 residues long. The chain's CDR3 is CASSAGTGGSTDTQYF. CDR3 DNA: TGCGCCAGCAGCGCAGGGACAGGGGGTAGCACAGATACGCAGTATTTT.

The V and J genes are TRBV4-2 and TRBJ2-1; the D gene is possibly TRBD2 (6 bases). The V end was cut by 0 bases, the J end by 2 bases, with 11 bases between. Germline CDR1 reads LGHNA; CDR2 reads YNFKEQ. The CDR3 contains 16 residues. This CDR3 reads CASSQDLATTYNEQFF. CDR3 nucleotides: TGTGCCAGCAGCCAAGATCTAGCGACAACCTACAATGAGCAGTTCTTC.

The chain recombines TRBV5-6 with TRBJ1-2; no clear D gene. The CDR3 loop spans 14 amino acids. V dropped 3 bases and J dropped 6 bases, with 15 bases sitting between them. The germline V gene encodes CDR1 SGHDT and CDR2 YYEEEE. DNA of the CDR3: TGTGCCAGCAGCTCTTATTCCGGGTCTCATGGCTACACCTTC. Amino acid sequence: CASSSYSGSHGYTF. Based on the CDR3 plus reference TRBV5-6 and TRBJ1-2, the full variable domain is DAGVTQSPTHLIKTRGQQVTLRCSPKSGHDTVSWYQQALGQGPQFIFQYYEEEERQRGNFPDRFSGHQFPNYSSELNVNALLLGDSALYLCASSSYSGSHGYTFGSGTRLTVV.

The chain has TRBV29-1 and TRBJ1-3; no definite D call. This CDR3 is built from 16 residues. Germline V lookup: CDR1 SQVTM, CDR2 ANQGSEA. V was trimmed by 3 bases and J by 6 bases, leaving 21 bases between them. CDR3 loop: CSVESPRASTKNTIYF. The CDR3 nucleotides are TGCAGCGTTGAGTCCCCGCGGGCGAGTACCAAAAACACCATATATTTT. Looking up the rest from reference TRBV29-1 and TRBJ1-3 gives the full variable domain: SAVISQKPSRDICQRGTSLTIQCQVDSQVTMMFWYRQQPGQSLTLIATANQGSEATYESGFVIDKFPISRPNLTFSTLTVSNMSPEDSSIYLCSVESPRASTKNTIYFGEGSWLTVV.

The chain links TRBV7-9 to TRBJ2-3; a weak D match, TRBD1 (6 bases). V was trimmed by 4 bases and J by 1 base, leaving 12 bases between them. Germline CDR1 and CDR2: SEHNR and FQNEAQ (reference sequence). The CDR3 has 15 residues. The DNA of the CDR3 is TGTGCCAGCAGCTCGACAGGATACGGCACAGATACGCAGTATTTT. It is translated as CASSSTGYGTDTQYF.

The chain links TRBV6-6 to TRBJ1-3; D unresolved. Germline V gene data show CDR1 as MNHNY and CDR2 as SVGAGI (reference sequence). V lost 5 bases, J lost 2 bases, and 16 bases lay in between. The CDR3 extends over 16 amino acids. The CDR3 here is CASSLVSPNTGNTIYF. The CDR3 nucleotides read TGTGCCAGCAGTCTCGTAAGCCCGAATACTGGAAACACCATATATTTT.